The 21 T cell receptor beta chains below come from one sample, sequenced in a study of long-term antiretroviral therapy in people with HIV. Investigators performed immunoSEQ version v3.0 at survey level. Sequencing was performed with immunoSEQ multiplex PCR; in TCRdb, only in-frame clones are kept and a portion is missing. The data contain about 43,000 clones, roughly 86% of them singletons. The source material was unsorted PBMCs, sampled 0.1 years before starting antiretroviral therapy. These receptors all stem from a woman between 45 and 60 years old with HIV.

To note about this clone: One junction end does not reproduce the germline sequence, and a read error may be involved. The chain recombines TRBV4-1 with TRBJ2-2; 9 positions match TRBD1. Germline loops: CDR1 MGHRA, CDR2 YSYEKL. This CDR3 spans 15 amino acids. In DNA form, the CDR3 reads TGCGCCGGCAGCCAACGGACAGGGGCCACCGGGGAGCTGTTTTTT. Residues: CAGSQRTGATGELFF.

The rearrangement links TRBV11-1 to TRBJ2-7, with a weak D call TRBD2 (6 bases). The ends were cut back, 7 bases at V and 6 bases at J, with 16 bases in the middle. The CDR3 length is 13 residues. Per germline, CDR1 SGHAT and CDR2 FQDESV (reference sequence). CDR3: CASTNPPGSEQYF. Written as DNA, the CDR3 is TGTGCCAGCACCAATCCCCCCGGGAGCGAGCAGTACTTC.

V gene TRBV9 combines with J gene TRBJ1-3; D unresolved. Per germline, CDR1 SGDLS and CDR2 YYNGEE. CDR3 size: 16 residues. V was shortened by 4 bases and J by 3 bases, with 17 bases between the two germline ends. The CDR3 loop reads CASSPGPESGGNTIYF. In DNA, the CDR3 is TGTGCCAGCAGCCCCGGGCCCGAGAGCGGTGGAAACACCATATATTTT.

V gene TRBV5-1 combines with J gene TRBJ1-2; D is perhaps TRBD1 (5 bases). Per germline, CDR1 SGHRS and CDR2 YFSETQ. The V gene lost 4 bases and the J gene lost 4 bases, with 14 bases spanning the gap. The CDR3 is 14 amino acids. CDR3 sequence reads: CASSTTAGSYGYTF. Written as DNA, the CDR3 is TGCGCCAGCAGCACGACAGCGGGCTCCTATGGCTACACCTTC.

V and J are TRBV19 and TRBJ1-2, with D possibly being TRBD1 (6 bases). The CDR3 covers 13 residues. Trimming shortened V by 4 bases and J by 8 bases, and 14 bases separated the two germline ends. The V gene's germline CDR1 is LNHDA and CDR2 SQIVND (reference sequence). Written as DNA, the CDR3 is TGTGCCAGTAGTACTACAGGGAGTACGGGCTACACCTTC. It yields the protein CASSTTGSTGYTF.

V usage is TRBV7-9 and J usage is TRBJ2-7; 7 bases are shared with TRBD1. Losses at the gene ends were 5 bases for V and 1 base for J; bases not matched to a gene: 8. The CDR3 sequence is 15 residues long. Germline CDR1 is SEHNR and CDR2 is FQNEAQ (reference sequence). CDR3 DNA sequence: TGTGCCAGCAGCCCCCCGACAGGGTTTTCCTACGAGCAGTACTTC. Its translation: CASSPPTGFSYEQYF. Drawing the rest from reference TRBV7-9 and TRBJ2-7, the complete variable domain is DTGVSQNPRHKITKRGQNVTFRCDPISEHNRLYWYRQTLGQGPEFLTYFQNEAQLEKSRLLSDRFSAERPKGSFSTLEIQRTEQGDSAMYLCASSPPTGFSYEQYFGPGTRLTVT.

CDR3 in DNA: TGTGCCAGCAGCGGATGGGGGGCGTCCAAAAACATTCAGTACTTC. Translation: CASSGWGASKNIQYF. This chain links TRBV5-6 with TRBJ2-4, with D perhaps TRBD1 or TRBD2 (6 bases each). Between the trimmed V and J ends, which lost 4 bases and 2 bases, there was a span of 13 bases. Germline V lookup: CDR1 SGHDT, CDR2 YYEEEE. This CDR3 spans 15 amino acids.

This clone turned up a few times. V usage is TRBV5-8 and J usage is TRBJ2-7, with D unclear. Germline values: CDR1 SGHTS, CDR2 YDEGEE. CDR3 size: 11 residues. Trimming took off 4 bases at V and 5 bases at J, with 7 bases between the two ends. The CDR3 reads CASSPDHEQYF. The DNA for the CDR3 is TGTGCCAGCAGCCCGGACCACGAGCAGTACTTC.

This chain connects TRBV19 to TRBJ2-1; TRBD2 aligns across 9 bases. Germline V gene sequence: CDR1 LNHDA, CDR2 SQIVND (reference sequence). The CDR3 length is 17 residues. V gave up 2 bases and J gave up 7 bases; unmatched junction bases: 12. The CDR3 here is CASSISGGGAVYNEQFF. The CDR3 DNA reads TGTGCCAGTAGTATATCGGGCGGGGGGGCCGTCTATAATGAGCAGTTCTTC.

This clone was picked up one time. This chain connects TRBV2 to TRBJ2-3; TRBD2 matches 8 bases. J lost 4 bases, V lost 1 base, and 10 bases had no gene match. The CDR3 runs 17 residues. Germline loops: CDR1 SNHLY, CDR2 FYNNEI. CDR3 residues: CASSEDLRTSTPDTQYF. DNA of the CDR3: TGTGCCAGCAGTGAAGATCTTAGGACTAGCACCCCAGATACGCAGTATTTT.

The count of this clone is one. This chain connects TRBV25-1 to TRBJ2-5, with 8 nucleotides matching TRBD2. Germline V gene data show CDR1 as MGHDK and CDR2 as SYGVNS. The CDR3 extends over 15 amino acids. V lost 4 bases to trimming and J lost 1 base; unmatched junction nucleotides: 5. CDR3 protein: CASSGTSGGQETQYF. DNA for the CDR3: TGTGCCAGCAGTGGTACTAGCGGTGGCCAAGAGACCCAGTACTTC. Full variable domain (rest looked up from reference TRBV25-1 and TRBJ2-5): EADIYQTPRYLVIGTGKKITLECSQTMGHDKMYWYQQDPGMELHLIHYSYGVNSTEKGDLSSESTVSRIRTEHFPLTLESARPSHTSQYLCASSGTSGGQETQYFGPGTRLLVL.

CDR3: CASSVGGNSYEQYF. CDR3 coding DNA: TGTGCCAGCAGCGTAGGGGGGAACTCCTACGAGCAGTACTTC. This chain joins TRBV9 and TRBJ2-7; tentatively, D is TRBD1 or TRBD2 (5 bases each). V lost 0 bases, J lost 0 bases, and 7 bases lay in between. Germline V gives CDR1 SGDLS, CDR2 YYNGEE. CDR3 size: 14 residues.

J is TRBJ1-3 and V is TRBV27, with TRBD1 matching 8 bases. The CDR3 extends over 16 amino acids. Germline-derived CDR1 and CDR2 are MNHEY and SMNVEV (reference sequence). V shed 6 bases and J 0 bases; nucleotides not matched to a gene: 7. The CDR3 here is CASSPTGAPSGNTIYF. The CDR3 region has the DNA TGTGCCAGCAGCCCGACAGGGGCTCCCTCTGGAAACACCATATATTTT.

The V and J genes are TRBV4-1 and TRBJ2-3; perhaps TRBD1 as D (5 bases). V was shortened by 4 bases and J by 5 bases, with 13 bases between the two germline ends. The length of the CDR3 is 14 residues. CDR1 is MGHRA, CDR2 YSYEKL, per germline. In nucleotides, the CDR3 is TGCGCCAGCAGCCCCTTGGGGCTGCAAGATACGCAGTATTTT. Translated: CASSPLGLQDTQYF.

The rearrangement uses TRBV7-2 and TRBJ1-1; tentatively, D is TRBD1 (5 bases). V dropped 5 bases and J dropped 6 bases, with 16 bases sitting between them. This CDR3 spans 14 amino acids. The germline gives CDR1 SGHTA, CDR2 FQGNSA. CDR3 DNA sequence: TGTGCCAGCAGCGTGCCCTGGGGGGAGGCTGAAGCTTTCTTT. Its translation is CASSVPWGEAEAFF.

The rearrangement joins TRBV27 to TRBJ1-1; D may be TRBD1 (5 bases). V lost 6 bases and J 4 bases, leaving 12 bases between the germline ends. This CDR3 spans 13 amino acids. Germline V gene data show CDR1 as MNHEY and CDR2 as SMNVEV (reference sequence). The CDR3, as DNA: TGTGCCAGCAGCTTACAGGCATCCACTGAAGCTTTCTTT. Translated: CASSLQASTEAFF.

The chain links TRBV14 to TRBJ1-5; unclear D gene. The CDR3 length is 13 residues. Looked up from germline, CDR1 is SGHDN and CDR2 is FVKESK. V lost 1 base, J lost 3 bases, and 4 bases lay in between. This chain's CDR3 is CASSQAFNQPQHF. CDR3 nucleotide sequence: TGTGCCAGCAGCCAAGCCTTCAATCAGCCCCAGCATTTT.

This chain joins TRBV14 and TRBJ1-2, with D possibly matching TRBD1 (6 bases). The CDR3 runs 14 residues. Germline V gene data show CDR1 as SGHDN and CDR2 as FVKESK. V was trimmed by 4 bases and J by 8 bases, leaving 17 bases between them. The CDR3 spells CASSRNQGSGGYTF. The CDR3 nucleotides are TGTGCCAGCAGCCGAAATCAGGGGTCGGGCGGCTACACCTTC.

The CDR3 loop reads CASSETGGRGELFF. The DNA of the CDR3 is TGTGCCAGCAGTGAGACAGGGGGTAGGGGGGAGCTGTTTTTT. The V call is TRBV25-1, the J call TRBJ2-2; 9 bases match TRBD1. This CDR3 has 14 amino acids. V shed 3 bases, J shed 8 bases, and the junction held 4 bases outside the gene matches. Germline V lookup: CDR1 MGHDK, CDR2 SYGVNS.

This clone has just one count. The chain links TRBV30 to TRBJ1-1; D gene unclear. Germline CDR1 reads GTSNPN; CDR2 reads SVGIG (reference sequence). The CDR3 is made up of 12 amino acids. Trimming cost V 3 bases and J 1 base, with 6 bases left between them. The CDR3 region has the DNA TGTGCCTGGAGATACACGAACACTGAAGCTTTCTTT. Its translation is CAWRYTNTEAFF.

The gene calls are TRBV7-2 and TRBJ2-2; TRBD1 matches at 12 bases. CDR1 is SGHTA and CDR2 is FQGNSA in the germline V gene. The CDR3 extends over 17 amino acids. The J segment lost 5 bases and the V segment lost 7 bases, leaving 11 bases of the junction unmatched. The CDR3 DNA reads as TGTGCCAGCATTTGGGGACAGGGGGCCGAATATACCGGGGAGCTGTTTTTT. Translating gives CASIWGQGAEYTGELFF.